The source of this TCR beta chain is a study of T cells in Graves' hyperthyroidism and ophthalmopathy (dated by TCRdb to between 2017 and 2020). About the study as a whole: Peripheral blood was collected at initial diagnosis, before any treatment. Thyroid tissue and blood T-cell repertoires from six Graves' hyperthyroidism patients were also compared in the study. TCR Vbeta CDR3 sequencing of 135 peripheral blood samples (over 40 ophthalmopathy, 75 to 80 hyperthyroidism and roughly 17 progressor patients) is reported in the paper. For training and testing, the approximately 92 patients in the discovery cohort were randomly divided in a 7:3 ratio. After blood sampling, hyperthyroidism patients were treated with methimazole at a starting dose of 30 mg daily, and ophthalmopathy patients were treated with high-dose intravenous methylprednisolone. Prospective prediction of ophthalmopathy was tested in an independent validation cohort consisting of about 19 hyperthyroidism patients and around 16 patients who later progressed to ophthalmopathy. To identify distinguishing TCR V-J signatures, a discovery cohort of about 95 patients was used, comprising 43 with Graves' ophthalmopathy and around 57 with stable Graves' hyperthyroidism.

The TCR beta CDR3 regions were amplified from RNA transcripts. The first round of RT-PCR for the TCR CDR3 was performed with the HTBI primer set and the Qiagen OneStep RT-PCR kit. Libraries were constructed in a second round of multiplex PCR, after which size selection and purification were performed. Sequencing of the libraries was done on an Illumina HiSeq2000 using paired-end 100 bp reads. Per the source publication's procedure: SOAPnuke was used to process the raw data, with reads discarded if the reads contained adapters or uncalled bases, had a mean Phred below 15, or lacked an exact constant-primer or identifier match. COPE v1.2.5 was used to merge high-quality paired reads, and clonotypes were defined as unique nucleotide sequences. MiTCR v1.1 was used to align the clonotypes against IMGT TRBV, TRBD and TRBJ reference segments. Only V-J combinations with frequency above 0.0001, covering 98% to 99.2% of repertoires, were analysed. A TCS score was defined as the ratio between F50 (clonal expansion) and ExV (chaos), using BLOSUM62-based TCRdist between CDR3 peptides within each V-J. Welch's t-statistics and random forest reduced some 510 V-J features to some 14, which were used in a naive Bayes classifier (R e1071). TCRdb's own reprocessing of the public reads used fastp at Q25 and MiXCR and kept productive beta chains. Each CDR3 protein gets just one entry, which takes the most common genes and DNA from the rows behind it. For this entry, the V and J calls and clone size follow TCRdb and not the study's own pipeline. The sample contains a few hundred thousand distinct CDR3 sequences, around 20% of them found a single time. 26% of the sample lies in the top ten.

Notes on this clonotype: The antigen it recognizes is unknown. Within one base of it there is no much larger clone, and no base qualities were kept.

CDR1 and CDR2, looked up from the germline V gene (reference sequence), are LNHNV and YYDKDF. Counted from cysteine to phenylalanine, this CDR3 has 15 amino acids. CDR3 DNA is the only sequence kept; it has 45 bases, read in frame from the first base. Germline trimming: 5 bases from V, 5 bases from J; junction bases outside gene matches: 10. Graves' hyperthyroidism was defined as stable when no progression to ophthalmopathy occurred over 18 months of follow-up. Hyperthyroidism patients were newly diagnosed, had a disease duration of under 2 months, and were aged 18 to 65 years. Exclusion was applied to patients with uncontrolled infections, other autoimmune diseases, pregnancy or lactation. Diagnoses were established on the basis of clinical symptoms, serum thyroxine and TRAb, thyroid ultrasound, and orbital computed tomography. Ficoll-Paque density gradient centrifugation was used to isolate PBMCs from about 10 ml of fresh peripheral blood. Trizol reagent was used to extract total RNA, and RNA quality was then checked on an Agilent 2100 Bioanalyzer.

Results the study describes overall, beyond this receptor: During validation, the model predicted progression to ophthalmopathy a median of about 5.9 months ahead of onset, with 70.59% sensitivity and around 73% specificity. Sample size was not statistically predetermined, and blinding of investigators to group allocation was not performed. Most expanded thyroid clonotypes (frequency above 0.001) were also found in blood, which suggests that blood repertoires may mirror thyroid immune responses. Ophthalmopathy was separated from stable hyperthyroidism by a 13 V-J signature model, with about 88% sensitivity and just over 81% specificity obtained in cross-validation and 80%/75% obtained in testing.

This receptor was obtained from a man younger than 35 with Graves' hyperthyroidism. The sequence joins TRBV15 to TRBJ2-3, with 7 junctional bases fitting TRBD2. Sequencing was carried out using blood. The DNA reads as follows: TGTGCCACCAGCTCCGGCCAGCGGGGAATAGATACGCAGTATTTT. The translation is CATSSGQRGIDTQYF.